This TCR beta chain was captured in a study of identifying expanded T cells in peripheral blood. Trimming shortened V by 4 bases and J by 2 bases, and 15 bases separated the two germline ends. The CDR3 covers 15 residues. Germline CDR1 is GTSNPN and CDR2 is SVGIG (reference sequence). Libraries were prepared by immunoSEQ multiplex PCR; TCRdb keeps only in-frame clonotypes and omits some of them. The table lists tens of thousands of clones, roughly 82% of them singletons. During the collection period, no donor immune events like infections were recorded. Details on this clone: The target antigen is unknown.

Study-level results: Over around two and four weeks, about 15 and 19 clones changed, versus approximately 1.2 between replicates. Clone count variance between roughly 2-week samples rose with total template count.

This chain uses TRBV30 with TRBJ2-1, with no clear D. Sequencing was performed on blood. This TCR was recovered from a person aged 18-70 years in good health. CDR3 region: CAWKRVGGAYNEQFF. CDR3 sequence (DNA): TGTGCCTGGAAAAGGGTTGGTGGGGCCTACAATGAGCAGTTCTTC.